Each of the 18 T cell receptor beta chains below was sequenced from the same sample in a study of PD-1 blockade in classical Hodgkin lymphoma. With no exception, relapse followed autologous stem cell transplantation in all patients, and brentuximab vedotin exposure varied. Measured with immunoSEQ multiplex PCR; TCRdb has only the in-frame clones, and not every one. The sample lists 95,000 or so clones, roughly 83% occurring once. The specimen was peripheral blood mononuclear cells (PBMCs), collected at baseline. Every receptor here comes from a human donor with classical Hodgkin lymphoma.

This chain uses TRBV9 with TRBJ2-2, with TRBD2 identical over 8 bases. Germline values: CDR1 SGDLS, CDR2 YYNGEE. The V segment lost 4 bases and the J segment 7 bases; nucleotides outside the gene matches: 18. CDR3 length: 18 residues. As DNA, the CDR3 is TGTGCCAGCAGCCCCCCCGGGGGGGGGCGGGAGGCTCGCGGGGAGCTGTTTTTT. This translates into CASSPPGGGREARGELFF.

The chain uses TRBV7-9 and TRBJ1-2; TRBD1 agrees at 9 bases. Germline loops: CDR1 SEHNR, CDR2 FQNEAQ (reference sequence). The junction had 13 bases not matched to a gene; V was cut back by 11 bases and J by 6 bases. The CDR3 sequence is 14 residues long. As DNA, the CDR3 is TGTGCCCTACATGGAGAACAGGGGGCGAATGGCTACACCTTC. Translating it yields CALHGEQGANGYTF.

The V call is TRBV6-4, the J call TRBJ1-1; a weak D match, TRBD1 (5 bases). Germline V gives CDR1 MRHNA, CDR2 SNTAGT. This CDR3 is 13 amino acids long. V gave up 6 bases and J gave up 3 bases, with 11 bases separating them. As DNA, the CDR3 is TGTGCCAGCAGGCTAAGAGGGGACACTGAAGCTTTCTTT. Its translation is CASRLRGDTEAFF.

The V and J genes are TRBV2 and TRBJ2-2, with 12 positions matching TRBD2. The CDR3 extends over 18 amino acids. CDR1 is SNHLY and CDR2 is FYNNEI in the germline V gene. J gave up 7 bases and V 0 bases, and 9 bases lay outside the gene matches. The CDR3 loop reads CASSEAIPTSGSRGELFF. The CDR3 nucleotides are TGTGCCAGCAGTGAAGCGATACCGACTAGCGGGAGCCGCGGGGAGCTGTTTTTT.

This chain joins TRBV11-1 and TRBJ2-1; TRBD2 agrees at 9 bases. With 7 bases clipped from V and 4 bases from J, the junction kept 8 bases outside the gene matches. Germline V lookup: CDR1 SGHAT, CDR2 FQDESV (reference sequence). The CDR3 covers 15 residues. This CDR3 reads CASTPGLATYNEQFF. In DNA form, the CDR3 reads TGTGCCAGCACACCGGGACTAGCTACGTACAATGAGCAGTTCTTC.

V and J are TRBV19 and TRBJ1-4; D gene unclear. The V gene's germline CDR1 is LNHDA and CDR2 SQIVND (reference sequence). The CDR3 loop spans 13 amino acids. Deletions cut 1 base from V and 8 bases from J, with 8 bases between. DNA of the CDR3: TGTGCCAGTAGTATAGGGTCGTGGGAAAAACTGTTTTTT. It is translated as CASSIGSWEKLFF.

The CDR3 loop reads CASSLSSGESSYEQYF. CDR3 coding DNA: TGCGCCAGCAGCTTGAGTTCAGGGGAAAGCTCCTACGAGCAGTACTTC. The chain carries TRBV5-1 and TRBJ2-7; a weak D match, TRBD1 (6 bases). Germline-derived CDR1 and CDR2 are SGHRS and YFSETQ. The CDR3 spans 16 residues. The V end was cut by 1 base, the J end by 0 bases, with 14 bases between.

J is TRBJ2-5 and V is TRBV10-1, with a weak D call TRBD2 (7 bases). Per germline, CDR1 WNHNN and CDR2 SYGVQD (reference sequence). V was pared by 3 bases and J by 5 bases, with 10 bases between. The CDR3 extends over 13 amino acids. CDR3: CASSDRGGETQYF. Here the CDR3 DNA reads TGCGCCAGCAGTGACAGGGGAGGGGAGACCCAGTACTTC.

The chain is built from TRBV5-4 and TRBJ2-7, with D hard to call. Germline V gene data show CDR1 as SGHNT and CDR2 as YYREEE (reference sequence). The CDR3 totals 15 residues. The germline V and J ends were trimmed by 4 bases and 0 bases, with 14 bases remaining between them. CDR3 amino acids: CASSPPAGDSYEQYF. The CDR3, as DNA: TGTGCCAGCAGCCCCCCCGCAGGCGACTCCTACGAGCAGTACTTC. Full variable domain (missing parts from reference TRBV5-4 and TRBJ2-7): ETGVTQSPTHLIKTRGQQVTLRCSSQSGHNTVSWYQQALGQGPQFIFQYYREEENGRGNFPPRFSGLQFPNYSSELNVNALELDDSALYLCASSPPAGDSYEQYFGPGTRLTVT.

The chain is built from TRBV10-2 and TRBJ2-7; D ambiguous. The CDR3 is made up of 12 amino acids. In germline, CDR1 is WSHSY, CDR2 SAAADI. V was pared by 8 bases and J by 1 base, with 9 bases between. In DNA, the CDR3 is TGCGCCAGCCGTCACGAATCCTACGAGCAGTACTTC. This codes for CASRHESYEQYF.

This clone has only one observation. V gene TRBV2 combines with J gene TRBJ1-1; tentatively, D is TRBD1 (5 bases). Germline V gene sequence: CDR1 SNHLY, CDR2 FYNNEI. The CDR3 contains 12 residues. Trimming removed 7 bases from V and 2 bases from J, with 8 bases in between. The CDR3, as DNA: TGTGCCAGCAATTGGGGCAACACTGAAGCTTTCTTT. It encodes CASNWGNTEAFF.

The chain employs TRBV29-1 and TRBJ2-3, with TRBD1 matching 7 bases. The junction had 4 bases not matched to a gene; V was cut back by 3 bases and J by 7 bases. The CDR3 covers 12 residues. Germline CDR1 SQVTM, CDR2 ANQGSEA. Here the CDR3 reads CSVETGSNTQYF. The CDR3 DNA follows: TGCAGCGTTGAGACAGGGTCAAATACGCAGTATTTT.

This sequence joins TRBV7-2 and TRBJ2-7, with unresolved D. Trimming took 5 bases from V and 3 from J, leaving 14 bases between them. This CDR3 is 14 amino acids long. The germline V gene has CDR1 SGHTA and CDR2 FQGNSA. The CDR3 sequence is CASSPSVQDYEQYF. The CDR3 bases are TGTGCCAGCAGCCCTTCGGTCCAAGACTACGAGCAGTACTTC.

The CDR3: CAWSVPGLYEQYF. As DNA, the CDR3 is TGTGCCTGGAGTGTACCCGGGCTCTACGAGCAGTACTTC. This chain connects TRBV30 to TRBJ2-7; no clear D. CDR1 GTSNPN and CDR2 SVGIG come from the germline V gene (reference sequence). V was cut by 0 bases and J by 3 bases, with 9 bases left in between. The CDR3 length is 13 residues.

The chain carries TRBV9 and TRBJ2-3; D may be TRBD1 (6 bases). CDR3 length equals 15 residues. The germline V and J ends were trimmed by 4 bases and 3 bases, with 15 bases remaining between them. The V gene's germline CDR1 is SGDLS and CDR2 YYNGEE. The CDR3 DNA reads as TGTGCCAGCAGCTTACAGGGTTTGAGAACAGATACGCAGTATTTT. Protein: CASSLQGLRTDTQYF.

About this clone itself: Other DNA variants within this sample encode the same CDR3. V gene TRBV28 combines with J gene TRBJ2-2; tentative D call: TRBD2 (6 bases). CDR1 is MDHEN, CDR2 SYDVKM, per germline. The CDR3 extends over 13 amino acids. V lost 6 bases and J lost 4, with 9 bases in between. CDR3 residues: CASSLGGTGELFF. CDR3 bases: TGTGCCAGCAGCCTCGGGGGCACCGGGGAGCTGTTTTTT.

The chain is built from TRBV27 and TRBJ2-1, with D possibly matching TRBD2 (6 bases). The V end lost 7 bases, the J end lost 13 bases, and 14 bases lay between the germline ends. This CDR3 is built from 11 residues. Germline loops: CDR1 MNHEY, CDR2 SMNVEV (reference sequence). CDR3 in DNA: TGTGCCAGCACCCCGGGACTCTACCAGTTCTTC. It is translated as CASTPGLYQFF.

This clone was detected only a few times. J is TRBJ1-5 and V is TRBV19; D is unclear. The germline gives CDR1 LNHDA, CDR2 SQIVND (reference sequence). There are 15 residues in the CDR3. With 3 bases removed from V and 0 bases from J, the gap between germline ends came to 9 bases. The CDR3 protein is CASSIDKGSNQPQHF. Written as DNA, the CDR3 is TGTGCCAGTAGTATCGATAAGGGTAGCAATCAGCCCCAGCATTTT.